This T cell receptor beta chain was sequenced during a study of regulatory T cells in long-lasting Graves disease. Whole-study results and caveats: TRBV28, TRBJ1-2 and TRBJ2-5 were favored in persistent disease.

The CDR3 extends over 15 amino acids. Germline CDR1 LGHDT, CDR2 YNNKEL (reference sequence). Sequencing libraries for TCR beta were prepared with iRepertoire HTBI primers and Arm-PCR of CDR3 regions. Source study methods: Detected in the samples were about 60 TRBV and under 15 TRBJ segments. MiXCR was run by TCRdb on the multiplex PCR reads, yielding one entry per CDR3 protein. The V and J calls were determined by TCRdb, not by the authors. The data hold roughly 500,000 distinct CDR3 sequences, with roughly a fifth observed a single time. This clonotype came up a few times. Antigen: not known. Indicated time point: persistent/refractory GD, antithyroid drugs over 5 years with positive TRAb. From RNA extracted from PBMCs, the TCR library was made. The authors drew approximately 9 milliliters of peripheral blood into EDTA tubes.

The source material was peripheral blood mononuclear cells (PBMCs), sampled when the disease was refractory, from a patient treated with antithyroid drugs. V usage is TRBV3-1 and J usage is TRBJ2-4; a possible D gene is TRBD1 (6 bases). The DNA end favors TRBJ2-7, so the J call may be wrong. The receptor was derived from a female donor with Graves disease. The CDR3 is CASSQDEGVSYEQYF. DNA of the CDR3: TGTGCCAGCAGCCAAGATGAGGGGGTCTCCTACGAGCAGTACTTC.